Below, 15 T cell receptor beta chains from the same sample are listed, as sequenced in a study of T cell responses to AZD1222 COVID-19 vaccine. The method was immunoSEQ multiplex PCR; TCRdb's version includes in-frame clones alone and lacks a portion of them. Among over 150,000 clones listed, roughly 90% were seen once. Here the sequenced sample was peripheral blood, taken 28 days after the second AZD1222 dose. Receptor source: an adult who received the AZD1222 COVID-19 vaccine.

The sample holds one count of this clone. This chain connects TRBV11-2 to TRBJ1-2; the D is unclear. Germline loops: CDR1 SGHAT, CDR2 FQNNGV. This CDR3 comprises 13 residues. Trimming took 1 base from V and 2 from J, leaving 5 bases between them. CDR3 loop: CASSLGLNYGYTF. The CDR3 DNA is TGTGCCAGCAGCTTAGGTCTGAACTATGGCTACACCTTC.

The chain recombines TRBV7-3 with TRBJ1-1, with 7 nucleotides matching TRBD1. J lost 5 bases, V lost 5 bases, and 11 bases had no gene match. Germline V gene sequence: CDR1 SGHTA, CDR2 FQGTGA. The CDR3 covers 15 residues. As DNA, the CDR3 is TGTGCCAGCAGCCGACAGGGAGGGTTGAGGACTGAAGCTTTCTTT. Translated: CASSRQGGLRTEAFF.

The genes are TRBV6-6 and TRBJ2-7; 7 nucleotides agree with TRBD1. CDR1 and CDR2 (germline): MNHNY, SVGAGI (reference sequence). This CDR3 region has 15 residues. V was pared by 6 bases and J by 2 bases, with 10 bases of the junction left unmatched. The CDR3 DNA sequence: TGTGCCAGCAGATTACAGGGGTTTGATCCCTACGAGCAGTACTTC. This gives the protein CASRLQGFDPYEQYF.

The J gene is TRBJ1-4, the V gene TRBV7-2; no definite D call. Germline V CDR1 and CDR2: SGHTA, FQGNSA. Trimming shortened V by 2 bases and J by 8 bases, and 12 bases separated the two germline ends. This CDR3 spans 14 amino acids. The CDR3 is CASSLRLRGEKLFF. The CDR3 DNA is TGTGCCAGCAGCTTAAGGCTCAGAGGGGAAAAACTGTTTTTT.

The rearrangement links TRBV18 to TRBJ2-5, with a tentative D call TRBD2 (5 bases). With 3 bases removed from V and 5 bases from J, the gap between germline ends came to 22 bases. This CDR3 has 17 amino acids. CDR1 KGHSH and CDR2 LQKENI come from the germline V gene. The CDR3 DNA sequence: TGTGCCAGCTCACCTGGTGGCGGGCCACGGCGGATGGAGACCCAGTACTTC. It yields the protein CASSPGGGPRRMETQYF.

The chain is built from TRBV3-1 (or the pseudogene TRBV3-2) and TRBJ2-2; TRBD2 is a possible D gene (6 bases). Germline lookup yields CDR1 LGHDT and CDR2 YNNKEL (reference sequence). The length of the CDR3 is 15 residues. V dropped 4 bases and J dropped 3 bases, with 12 bases sitting between them. In DNA form, the CDR3 reads TGTGCCAGCAGCCCCCGGGACTCGTACACCGGGGAGCTGTTTTTT. It codes for CASSPRDSYTGELFF.

The chain joins TRBV27 to TRBJ1-5, with D possibly being TRBD1 (5 bases). Germline V gene lookup returns CDR1 MNHEY and CDR2 SMNVEV (reference sequence). The germline V and J ends were trimmed by 2 bases and 1 base, with 6 bases remaining between them. The CDR3 consists of 14 residues. CDR3 sequence: CASSLGGSNQPQHF. The CDR3 coding sequence is TGTGCCAGCAGTTTAGGGGGGAGCAATCAGCCCCAGCATTTT.

The V gene is TRBV29-1, the J gene TRBJ2-3, with no clear D. Trimming stripped 5 bases from V and 0 bases from J, with 9 bases between. The germline gives CDR1 SQVTM, CDR2 ANQGSEA. This CDR3 is built from 13 residues. The CDR3 nucleotides read TGCAGCGTTACTCTGGGTAGCACAGATACGCAGTATTTT. Its translation: CSVTLGSTDTQYF.

The chain employs TRBV5-6 and TRBJ1-2; tentative D call: TRBD1 (5 bases). Trimming shortened V by 2 bases and J by 4 bases, and 9 bases separated the two germline ends. Germline CDR1 reads SGHDT; CDR2 reads YYEEEE. CDR3 length: 13 residues. This chain's CDR3 is CASSLEQAYGYTF. The CDR3 DNA sequence: TGTGCCAGCAGCTTAGAACAGGCCTATGGCTACACCTTC.

The chain has TRBV20-1 and TRBJ2-2, with 9 bases aligning to TRBD1. Germline assignment: CDR1 DFQATT and CDR2 SNEGSKA (reference sequence). V trimming: 3 bases; J trimming: 7 bases; junction bases outside the gene matches: 9. This CDR3 spans 15 amino acids. The chain's CDR3 is CSASYGRGQGGELFF. The CDR3 coding sequence is TGCAGTGCTAGTTACGGCAGGGGACAGGGCGGGGAGCTGTTTTTT.

This chain uses TRBV19 with TRBJ1-1; tentatively, D is TRBD1 (6 bases). Germline lookup yields CDR1 LNHDA and CDR2 SQIVND (reference sequence). Trimming took off 5 bases at V and 8 bases at J, with 12 bases between the two ends. The CDR3 is made up of 12 amino acids. Here the CDR3 DNA reads TGTGCCAGTAGTGCTCAGAGGGGGGAAGCTTTCTTT. It encodes CASSAQRGEAFF.

V is TRBV15 and J is TRBJ1-6; 9 bases line up with TRBD1. The CDR3 sequence is 15 residues long. Germline CDR1 reads LNHNV; CDR2 reads YYDKDF (reference sequence). V lost 2 bases and J lost 10; bases outside the gene matches: 6. In DNA form, the CDR3 reads TGTGCCACCAGCAGATTGCGGACAGGGGAGTCACCCCTCCACTTT. This encodes CATSRLRTGESPLHF.

The chain employs TRBV7-9 and TRBJ2-5; TRBD2 might be the D (6 bases). Germline V CDR1 and CDR2: SEHNR, FQNEAQ (reference sequence). Trimming removed 4 bases at V and 1 base at J, with 7 bases between. This CDR3 contains 13 residues. The DNA of the CDR3 is TGTGCCAGCAGCTCGGGACTCCAAGAGACCCAGTACTTC. The encoded protein is CASSSGLQETQYF.

V and J are TRBV24-1 and TRBJ2-1, with D possibly TRBD1 on 6 matching bases. V lost 2 bases, J lost 4 bases, and 14 bases lay in between. This CDR3 comprises 16 residues. CDR1 KGHDR and CDR2 SFDVKD come from the germline V gene. CDR3 sequence (DNA): TGTGCCACCAGTGATTCAAGAGGGGGAATATACAATGAGCAGTTCTTC. Protein sequence: CATSDSRGGIYNEQFF.

This rearrangement joins TRBV27 to TRBJ2-7, with 9 bases fitting TRBD1. The CDR3 is made up of 15 amino acids. The junction had 9 bases not matched to a gene; V was cut back by 5 bases and J by 4 bases. From germline, CDR1 is MNHEY and CDR2 SMNVEV (reference sequence). The CDR3 DNA sequence: TGTGCCAGCAGTCTCATGCCGGGACAGGGATACGAGCAGTACTTC. Protein product: CASSLMPGQGYEQYF.